A single sample is the source of the 26 T cell receptor beta chains below, sequenced in a study of cytomegalovirus exposure and HLA in healthy donors (dated by TCRdb to the late 2010s). The library was prepared using the immunoSEQ multiplex PCR assay. TCRdb took over this immuneACCESS table, retaining in-frame rearrangements with V and J assigned. Such tables are incomplete; in checked studies, under half of the missing clones stem from an unresolved V gene, and the remainder is unexplained. Here the sample has more than 65,000 clones; roughly 93% occur a single time. The ten largest make up roughly 0.65% of the sample. Material for sequencing was PBMCs. These receptors all come from a man in his late teens or twenties in good health and CMV-seronegative.

CDR3 residues: CASSLVGTGAYEQYF. DNA for the CDR3: TGTGCCAGCAGCTTAGTTGGGACAGGGGCCTACGAGCAGTACTTC. V usage is TRBV7-6 and J usage is TRBJ2-7, with 10 bases lining up with TRBD1. V shed 1 base and J 2 bases; nucleotides not matched to a gene: 2. The CDR3 length is 15 residues. Germline V gene lookup returns CDR1 SGHVS and CDR2 FNYEAQ.

The chain joins TRBV7-9 to TRBJ2-1; no clear D gene. The CDR3 is made up of 12 amino acids. The ends were cut back, 5 bases at V and 5 bases at J, with 7 bases in the middle. From germline, CDR1 is SEHNR and CDR2 FQNEAQ (reference sequence). The CDR3 nucleotides read TGTGCCAGCAGCCATGAGCACAATGAGCAGTTCTTC. It translates to CASSHEHNEQFF.

The sample holds one count of this clone. The J gene is TRBJ2-3, the V gene TRBV7-2; D might be TRBD1 (5 bases). The CDR3 runs to 16 residues. The germline gives CDR1 SGHTA, CDR2 FQGNSA. The V end was cut by 1 base, the J end by 1 base, with 12 bases between. DNA for the CDR3: TGTGCCAGCAGCTTAGGAGTTTCCAGGGGCACAGATACGCAGTATTTT. This sequence encodes CASSLGVSRGTDTQYF.

The chain couples TRBV28 to TRBJ2-5; a possible D gene is TRBD1 (6 bases). The CDR3 has 16 residues. Germline values: CDR1 MDHEN, CDR2 SYDVKM. Deletions cut 2 bases from V and 3 bases from J, with 16 bases between. CDR3 nucleotide sequence: TGTGCCAGCAGTTTAAGGAACCCCCGACAGGAAGAGACCCAGTACTTC. Its protein is CASSLRNPRQEETQYF.

The chain uses TRBV7-9 and TRBJ1-2; 8 bases map to TRBD1. Losses at the gene ends were 5 bases for V and 6 bases for J; bases not matched to a gene: 20. This CDR3 region has 18 residues. Germline CDR1 is SEHNR and CDR2 is FQNEAQ (reference sequence). The CDR3: CASSPRPGQGGSLDGYTF. The CDR3 nucleotides read TGTGCCAGCAGCCCTAGACCTGGACAGGGAGGGTCCTTAGATGGCTACACCTTC.

V is TRBV10-3 and J is TRBJ2-1; D possibly corresponds to TRBD2 (5 bases). This CDR3 region has 12 residues. Trimming took 5 bases from V and 4 from J, leaving 6 bases between them. Germline V gene data show CDR1 as ENHRY and CDR2 as SYGVKD. CDR3 DNA sequence: TGTGCCATCAGTAGCGGATACAATGAGCAGTTCTTC. This codes for CAISSGYNEQFF.

The V call is TRBV27, the J call TRBJ2-7, with D possibly TRBD2 on 5 matching bases. CDR1 MNHEY and CDR2 SMNVEV come from the germline V gene (reference sequence). This CDR3 has 14 residues. V lost 2 bases and J lost 6, with 14 bases in between. The chain's CDR3 is CASSLAGSQGEQYF. In nucleotides, the CDR3 is TGTGCCAGCAGTTTAGCGGGCAGTCAAGGCGAGCAGTACTTC.

The chain carries TRBV19 and TRBJ1-1; a weak D match, TRBD1 (5 bases). Between the trimmed V and J ends, which lost 5 bases and 5 bases, there was a span of 12 bases. This CDR3 spans 13 amino acids. The V gene's germline CDR1 is LNHDA and CDR2 SQIVND (reference sequence). The CDR3 coding sequence is TGTGCCAGTAGTCTGGGACTCACGACTGAAGCTTTCTTT. Its protein product is CASSLGLTTEAFF.

This CDR3 is CASSRGLHNYGYTF. The CDR3 nucleotides are TGTGCCAGCAGTCGGGGATTACATAACTATGGCTACACCTTC. V and J are TRBV25-1 and TRBJ1-2; D is uncertain. Germline values: CDR1 MGHDK, CDR2 SYGVNS. The CDR3 totals 14 residues. V dropped 5 bases and J dropped 1 base, with 11 bases sitting between them.

Only a few counts were recorded for this clone. Here the CDR3 DNA reads TGTGCCAGCAGTTTAGGGGTGAACACTGAAGCTTTCTTT. Protein sequence: CASSLGVNTEAFF. The chain has TRBV2 and TRBJ1-1; TRBD1 is a possible D gene (5 bases). The CDR3 spans 13 residues. The germline V and J ends were trimmed by 5 bases and 0 bases, with 7 bases remaining between them. The germline V gene has CDR1 SNHLY and CDR2 FYNNEI.

As DNA, the CDR3 is TGTGCCACCAGCAGAGATCTAAACCTGAACACTGAAGCTTTCTTT. It translates to CATSRDLNLNTEAFF. The chain carries TRBV15 and TRBJ1-1; no firm D call. CDR3 length: 15 residues. CDR1 and CDR2 (germline): LNHNV, YYDKDF (reference sequence). V lost 0 bases and J 0 bases, leaving 8 bases between the germline ends.

This clone was seen only once. The chain links TRBV27 to TRBJ1-5, with 9 bases matching TRBD1. This CDR3 is built from 17 residues. Per germline, CDR1 MNHEY and CDR2 SMNVEV (reference sequence). V trimming: 3 bases; J trimming: 2 bases; junction bases outside the gene matches: 8. The CDR3 spells CASSFPWTGEGNQPQHF. CDR3 nucleotides: TGTGCCAGCAGTTTCCCTTGGACAGGGGAGGGCAATCAGCCCCAGCATTTT.

V usage is TRBV2 and J usage is TRBJ1-5; 7 nucleotides match TRBD1. The J segment lost 2 bases and the V segment lost 7 bases, leaving 8 bases of the junction unmatched. Germline loops: CDR1 SNHLY, CDR2 FYNNEI. The CDR3 is made up of 15 amino acids. CDR3 sequence (DNA): TGTGCCAGCAAACCACAGGGGACGGGCAATCAGCCCCAGCATTTT. This encodes CASKPQGTGNQPQHF.

This chain links TRBV19 with TRBJ2-7, with TRBD1 as a possible D gene (6 bases). CDR3 length: 14 residues. Trimming left V 6 bases short and J 2 bases short, with 14 bases between. The germline gives CDR1 LNHDA, CDR2 SQIVND (reference sequence). CDR3 amino acids: CASRQQGVAYEQYF. CDR3 nucleotides: TGTGCCAGTAGACAACAGGGTGTCGCCTACGAGCAGTACTTC.

The chain recombines TRBV5-1 with TRBJ1-4; no definite D call. The CDR3 length is 16 residues. Germline loops: CDR1 SGHRS, CDR2 YFSETQ. Trimming took off 4 bases at V and 1 base at J, with 14 bases between the two ends. CDR3 region: CASSTGPRGTNEKLFF. The CDR3 DNA sequence: TGCGCCAGCAGCACCGGGCCCCGGGGAACTAATGAAAAACTGTTTTTT.

This chain uses TRBV25-1 with TRBJ2-6; possible D gene TRBD2, 7 bases. The V and J ends lost 2 bases and 2 bases respectively, with 13 bases between them. This CDR3 comprises 17 residues. Germline V CDR1 and CDR2: MGHDK, SYGVNS. The CDR3 spells CASSEVGGAPGANVLTF. CDR3 DNA: TGTGCCAGCAGTGAAGTAGGGGGGGCACCTGGGGCCAACGTCCTGACTTTC.

This clone appeared a single time. The chain has TRBV5-1 and TRBJ2-4, with no clear D. CDR1 SGHRS and CDR2 YFSETQ come from the germline V gene. V was clipped by 0 bases and J by 0 bases, with 10 bases between them. CDR3 length: 16 amino acids. The CDR3 spells CASSLVADLAKNIQYF. The CDR3 nucleotides read TGCGCCAGCAGCTTGGTTGCAGACTTAGCCAAAAACATTCAGTACTTC. The complete variable domain, with remaining parts taken from reference TRBV5-1 and TRBJ2-4, reads KAGVTQTPRYLIKTRGQQVTLSCSPISGHRSVSWYQQTPGQGLQFLFEYFSETQRNKGNFPGRFSGRQFSNSRSEMNVSTLELGDSALYLCASSLVADLAKNIQYFGAGTRLSVL.

This clone came up a few times. V gene TRBV6-5 combines with J gene TRBJ2-7; no definite D call. The CDR3 has 11 residues. The germline V gene encodes CDR1 MNHEY and CDR2 SVGAGI. V was trimmed by 8 bases and J by 3 bases, leaving 8 bases between them. CDR3 sequence (DNA): TGTGCCAGCGGCCGACACTACGAGCAGTACTTC. Translated: CASGRHYEQYF.

This clone has more than one count but fewer than ten. The sample carries other DNA sequences with the same CDR3. This chain uses TRBV7-6 with TRBJ1-6; D uncertain. CDR3 length: 19 residues. Germline CDR1 and CDR2: SGHVS and FNYEAQ. The ends were cut back, 1 base at V and 0 bases at J, with 16 bases in the middle. CDR3 protein: CASSLEAGRESSYNSPLHF. The CDR3 nucleotides are TGTGCCAGCAGCTTAGAGGCAGGCCGAGAGAGCTCCTATAATTCACCCCTCCACTTT.

The chain recombines TRBV15 with TRBJ1-4; 8 bases are a match to TRBD1. Germline V lookup: CDR1 LNHNV, CDR2 YYDKDF (reference sequence). The CDR3 spans 14 residues. The J segment lost 4 bases and the V segment lost 3 bases, leaving 1 base of the junction unmatched. DNA for the CDR3: TGTGCCACCAGCAGGACAGGGGTTAATGAAAAACTGTTTTTT. Translated, it gives CATSRTGVNEKLFF. The entire variable domain, with the rest obtained from reference TRBV15 and TRBJ1-4, is as follows: DAMVIQNPRYQVTQFGKPVTLSCSQTLNHNVMYWYQQKSSQAPKLLFHYYDKDFNNEADTPDNFQSRRPNTSFCFLDIRSPGLGDTAMYLCATSRTGVNEKLFFGSGTQLSVL.

The chain links TRBV11-3 to TRBJ2-3; 8 bases align to TRBD1. Germline CDR1 SGHNT, CDR2 YENEEA. The CDR3 totals 15 residues. V trimming: 4 bases; J trimming: 2 bases; junction bases outside the gene matches: 5. CDR3 sequence reads: CASSSGTGFTDTQYF. For the CDR3, the DNA is TGTGCCAGCAGCTCAGGGACAGGTTTCACAGATACGCAGTATTTT. The full variable domain, completed using reference TRBV11-3 and TRBJ2-3, is EAGVVQSPRYKIIEKKQPVAFWCNPISGHNTLYWYLQNLGQGPELLIRYENEEAVDDSQLPKDRFSAERLKGVDSTLKIQPAELGDSAVYLCASSSGTGFTDTQYFGPGTRLTVL.

The gene calls are TRBV4-2 and TRBJ2-5, with 8 bases aligning to TRBD2. The CDR3 covers 16 residues. Germline CDR1 and CDR2: LGHNA and YNFKEQ. V lost 0 bases to trimming and J lost 0 bases; unmatched junction nucleotides: 3. CDR3 protein: CASSQDKRGYQETQYF. As DNA, the CDR3 is TGTGCCAGCAGCCAAGATAAGCGGGGGTACCAAGAGACCCAGTACTTC.

The rearrangement links TRBV7-9 to TRBJ1-4; D possibly corresponds to TRBD1 (5 bases). Germline lookup yields CDR1 SEHNR and CDR2 FQNEAQ (reference sequence). The CDR3 has 17 residues. Between the trimmed V and J ends, which lost 6 bases and 4 bases, there was a span of 21 bases. CDR3 loop: CASRNKGTGEDNEKLFF. CDR3 sequence (DNA): TGTGCCAGCAGGAACAAGGGGACCGGGGAGGATAATGAAAAACTGTTTTTT.

This chain connects TRBV28 to TRBJ2-7, with TRBD1 as a possible D gene (5 bases). The germline CDR1 and CDR2 sequences are MDHEN and SYDVKM. V gave up 6 bases and J gave up 0 bases, with 15 bases separating them. The CDR3 covers 15 residues. The CDR3, as DNA: TGTGCCAGCAGCGCACCGAGACAGTCCTCCTACGAGCAGTACTTC. Amino acid sequence: CASSAPRQSSYEQYF.

The count of this clone is one. The CDR3 protein is CACQGQGHGYTF. The DNA for the CDR3 is TGTGCCTGTCAGGGACAGGGACATGGCTACACCTTC. V is TRBV30 and J is TRBJ1-2; 9 bases are shared with TRBD1. The CDR3 is 12 residues long. Germline V CDR1 and CDR2: GTSNPN, SVGIG (reference sequence). The ends lost 6 bases at V and 6 bases at J; junction bases unmatched: 5.

The chain recombines TRBV4-1 with TRBJ2-7, with 7 nucleotides matching TRBD1. There are 15 residues in the CDR3. The trim removed 2 bases at V and 2 bases at J, leaving 6 bases unmatched. CDR1 and CDR2 from the germline V gene are MGHRA and YSYEKL. As DNA, the CDR3 is TGCGCCAGCAGCCAAATCCCGGGACAGACCTACGAGCAGTACTTC. This translates into CASSQIPGQTYEQYF.